This T cell receptor (beta chain) was retrieved from a study of OX40 agonist ivuxolimab in advanced cancers. CDR1 SGDLS and CDR2 YYNGEE come from the germline V gene. The CDR3 extends over 16 amino acids. The V end was cut by 7 bases, the J end by 0 bases, with 17 bases between. Assay: immunoSEQ multiplex PCR; the TCRdb copy retains only in-frame clones and omits some. The sample lists approximately 94,000 clones, under 95% occurring once. Anyone with autoimmune disease history or systemic immunosuppression was excluded. Sequencing was performed on CD4+ or CD8+ T cells sorted from blood, taken in a trial of the OX40 agonist ivuxolimab. The V call is TRBV9, the J call TRBJ2-1; D gene ambiguous. This receptor was obtained from an adult with an advanced solid tumor such as melanoma, head and neck, liver or kidney cancer. CDR3 sequence (DNA): TGTGCCAGCGGATTCGTTGGAACCAGCTCCTACAATGAGCAGTTCTTC. Amino acid sequence: CASGFVGTSSYNEQFF.